This TCR beta chain was recovered during a study of shared clonotypes between healthy human individuals. Note on this clone: Mismatch with germline at one junction end may stem from a read error. This sample also contains other DNA sequences that code for the same CDR3.

Naive CD8 isolation took CD45RO-negative cells positively selected for CCR7 and excluded terminally differentiated effector memory CD45RA+ cells. Clones were read by immunoSEQ multiplex PCR, and TCRdb kept only the in-frame ones, dropping some. The repertoire holds a few million clones, with 85% to 95% as singletons. The TCR was taken from a young man in good health. Some clones in this sample may be carry-over from other donors' samples. Sample: naive CD8+ T cells from PBMCs.

The CDR3 bases are TGCGCCAGCAGCTGGGACAGGGGATCCTACGAGCAGTACTTC. Residues: CASSWDRGSYEQYF. This chain uses TRBV5-4 with TRBJ2-7; 10 positions match TRBD1. Per the germline V gene, CDR1 is SGHNT and CDR2 is YYREEE (reference sequence). The CDR3 has 14 amino acids.